The 26 T cell receptor beta chains given below trace back to one sample, sequenced in a study of blood T cell repertoires in COVID-19. Assay: immunoSEQ multiplex PCR; the TCRdb copy retains only in-frame clones and omits some. Seen here are approximately 250,000 clones, approximately 90% observed once, and the top ten hold roughly 2.9%. Sequencing was carried out using PBMCs or T cells enriched from blood (not recorded which). The receptor source for this set is a man aged 40-49 years who had been exposed to COVID-19.

This sequence joins TRBV5-1 and TRBJ1-1; TRBD1 might be the D (5 bases). The germline V gene has CDR1 SGHRS and CDR2 YFSETQ. The CDR3 spans 14 residues. Trimming left V 6 bases short and J 5 bases short, with 17 bases between. CDR3 sequence (DNA): TGCGCCAGCAAGGAAAGGGGCGAAGTGACTGAAGCTTTCTTT. Its protein product is CASKERGEVTEAFF.

The chain has TRBV5-1 and TRBJ1-3; D is unresolved. This CDR3 region has 15 residues. CDR1 is SGHRS, CDR2 YFSETQ, per germline. V was clipped by 0 bases and J by 0 bases, with 7 bases between them. This CDR3 reads CASSLAPSSGNTIYF. The CDR3 region has the DNA TGCGCCAGCAGCTTGGCCCCGAGCTCTGGAAACACCATATATTTT.

The chain links TRBV7-2 to TRBJ2-3; 11 positions match TRBD2. V shed 1 base and J 0 bases; nucleotides not matched to a gene: 6. The CDR3 covers 18 residues. Per the germline V gene, CDR1 is SGHTA and CDR2 is FQGNSA. CDR3 coding DNA: TGTGCCAGCAGCTTAGGGGCGGGACTAGCGGTGAGCACAGATACGCAGTATTTT. Residues: CASSLGAGLAVSTDTQYF.

About this clone: The junction departs from germline at one end; a sequencing error may be responsible. The chain joins TRBV24-1 to TRBJ2-2; the match to TRBD1 covers 7 bases. The CDR3 runs to 15 residues. Germline assignment: CDR1 KGHDR and CDR2 SFDVKD. DNA for the CDR3: TGTGCCACTAGTGATTTGCAGGGGGTGACCGGGGAGCTGTTTTTT. The encoded protein is CATSDLQGVTGELFF.

This sequence joins TRBV9 and TRBJ1-2; 8 nucleotides match TRBD1. The length of the CDR3 is 14 residues. The V gene's germline CDR1 is SGDLS and CDR2 YYNGEE. J lost 3 bases, V lost 3 bases, and 4 bases had no gene match. In nucleotides, the CDR3 is TGTGCCAGCAGCGGACAGGGGCTTTACTATGGCTACACCTTC. This encodes CASSGQGLYYGYTF.

The genes are TRBV9 and TRBJ2-1; 9 bases line up with TRBD2. CDR1 and CDR2 from the germline V gene are SGDLS and YYNGEE. The CDR3 runs 18 residues. With 0 bases clipped from V and 2 bases from J, the junction kept 9 bases outside the gene matches. The CDR3 is CASSVATGEREAYNEQFF. CDR3 sequence (DNA): TGTGCCAGCAGCGTAGCAACTGGGGAGCGGGAGGCCTACAATGAGCAGTTCTTC.

This clone is a singleton in its sample. The chain employs TRBV19 and TRBJ1-1; D is uncertain. The V end was cut by 4 bases, the J end by 1 base, with 7 bases between. CDR1 is LNHDA and CDR2 is SQIVND in the germline V gene (reference sequence). The CDR3 has 13 residues. The CDR3 nucleotides read TGTGCCAGTAGTACCCGACAGAACACTGAAGCTTTCTTT. Translating gives CASSTRQNTEAFF.

The V gene is TRBV5-1, the J gene TRBJ2-3; TRBD2 aligns across 12 bases. V gave up 3 bases and J gave up 6 bases; unmatched junction bases: 5. CDR1 is SGHRS, CDR2 YFSETQ, per germline. The CDR3 is 15 residues long. CDR3 residues: CASSSTSGRTDTQYF. For the CDR3, the DNA is TGCGCCAGCAGCTCAACTAGCGGGAGGACCGATACGCAGTATTTT.

J is TRBJ2-7 and V is TRBV2; no reliable D call. V gave up 3 bases and J gave up 1 base, with 4 bases separating them. Germline-derived CDR1 and CDR2 are SNHLY and FYNNEI. The length of the CDR3 is 12 residues. CDR3 amino acids: CASSESSYEQYF. In nucleotides, the CDR3 is TGTGCCAGCAGTGAGTCTTCCTACGAGCAGTACTTC.

The chain employs TRBV7-9 and TRBJ1-5; TRBD1 matches 7 bases. The CDR3 has 15 residues. After removal of 5 bases from V and 3 bases from J, the junction contained 7 bases not matched to a gene. Per the germline V gene, CDR1 is SEHNR and CDR2 is FQNEAQ (reference sequence). In nucleotides, the CDR3 is TGTGCCAGCAGCCTCACAGGGGAATTCAATCAGCCCCAGCATTTT. As protein: CASSLTGEFNQPQHF.

The V gene is TRBV28, the J gene TRBJ1-5; D unclear. V was cut by 3 bases and J by 1 base, with 4 bases left in between. This CDR3 contains 13 residues. Germline CDR1 reads MDHEN; CDR2 reads SYDVKM. CDR3 DNA: TGTGCCAGCAGTTTCCCGAGCAATCAGCCCCAGCATTTT. It yields the protein CASSFPSNQPQHF.

CDR3 in DNA: TGTGCCAGCAGCCAAGCTCCGGACACTAACACAGATACGCAGTATTTT. Its translation: CASSQAPDTNTDTQYF. The rearrangement uses TRBV4-2 and TRBJ2-3, with D maybe TRBD1 (5 bases). Germline loops: CDR1 LGHNA, CDR2 YNFKEQ. Trimming stripped 1 base from V and 2 bases from J, with 13 bases between. The CDR3 length is 16 residues.

V is TRBV29-1 and J is TRBJ2-3, with a weak D call TRBD2 (6 bases). Germline CDR1 SQVTM, CDR2 ANQGSEA. The CDR3 loop spans 10 amino acids. V dropped 6 bases and J dropped 6 bases, with 7 bases sitting between them. CDR3 amino acids: CSVGRDTQYF. The CDR3 region has the DNA TGCAGCGTGGGGAGGGATACGCAGTATTTT.

The CDR3 DNA is TGTGCCAGCAGCCTGCCCAGGGGAAGCTCCTACAATGAGCAGTTCTTC. It encodes CASSLPRGSSYNEQFF. V is TRBV11-2 and J is TRBJ2-1, with D possibly matching TRBD1 (6 bases). The germline V gene encodes CDR1 SGHAT and CDR2 FQNNGV. The CDR3 covers 16 residues. The V end lost 5 bases, the J end lost 0 bases, and 14 bases lay between the germline ends.

This chain links TRBV5-6 with TRBJ2-7, with D unresolved. V gave up 4 bases and J gave up 3 bases, with 20 bases separating them. Germline lookup yields CDR1 SGHDT and CDR2 YYEEEE. The CDR3 totals 16 residues. CDR3 DNA sequence: TGTGCCAGCAGCCTAGGATCTTTGCGGAGAAACTACGAGCAGTACTTC. Its protein product is CASSLGSLRRNYEQYF.

The V and J genes are TRBV6-6 and TRBJ1-6; 7 bases fit TRBD1. V shed 5 bases, J shed 8 bases, and the junction held 12 bases outside the gene matches. The CDR3 contains 16 residues. CDR1 is MNHNY, CDR2 SVGAGI, per germline (reference sequence). DNA for the CDR3: TGTGCCAGCAGTCTACTCCGTCAGGGGGGAGATTCACCCCTCCACTTT. Its protein product is CASSLLRQGGDSPLHF.

Of note for this clone: This specimen includes other DNA sequences encoding the same CDR3. The chain is built from TRBV12-3 or TRBV12-4 and TRBJ1-1, with 7 bases that match TRBD1. CDR3 length: 13 residues. The V segment lost 6 bases and the J segment 1 base; nucleotides outside the gene matches: 2. CDR3 coding DNA: TGTGCCAGCAGCCGGACAGGGAACACTGAAGCTTTCTTT. Translated: CASSRTGNTEAFF.

J is TRBJ1-1 and V is TRBV27; 7 bases are a match to TRBD1. V lost 4 bases and J lost 5; bases outside the gene matches: 7. Germline CDR1 MNHEY, CDR2 SMNVEV (reference sequence). This CDR3 region has 14 residues. CDR3 region: CASSSPRTGTEAFF. For the CDR3, the DNA is TGTGCCAGCAGTTCGCCAAGGACAGGAACTGAAGCTTTCTTT.

A few counts support this clone. The rearrangement joins TRBV7-2 to TRBJ2-5; 7 positions match TRBD1. CDR1 and CDR2 (germline): SGHTA, FQGNSA. The CDR3 length is 15 residues. With V trimmed by 5 bases and J by 5 bases, 11 bases remained unmatched. CDR3 sequence reads: CASSQPGQFDETQYF. In DNA, the CDR3 is TGTGCCAGCAGCCAGCCGGGACAGTTCGATGAGACCCAGTACTTC.

The chain has TRBV18 and TRBJ2-1; 12 nucleotides agree with TRBD2. CDR1 and CDR2 (germline): KGHSH, LQKENI. The CDR3 totals 15 residues. V gave up 0 bases and J gave up 8 bases; unmatched junction bases: 2. CDR3 sequence: CASSPPSSGRDEQFF. CDR3 DNA sequence: TGTGCCAGCTCACCACCGTCTAGCGGGAGGGATGAGCAGTTCTTC.

The chain is built from TRBV4-3 and TRBJ2-7, with D perhaps matching TRBD2 (6 bases). This CDR3 has 14 residues. Germline CDR1 is LGHNA and CDR2 is YSLEER. The V and J ends lost 0 bases and 6 bases respectively, with 12 bases between them. CDR3 in DNA: TGCGCCAGCAGCCAAGATCTGGCGGGGCGCGAGCAGTACTTC. Translated: CASSQDLAGREQYF.

J is TRBJ1-1 and V is TRBV9; TRBD1 matches at 9 bases. With V trimmed by 4 bases and J by 4 bases, 8 bases remained unmatched. In germline, CDR1 is SGDLS, CDR2 YYNGEE. This CDR3 region has 15 residues. The CDR3 region has the DNA TGTGCCAGCAGCCTCCTTGACAGGGGGGGCACTGAAGCTTTCTTT. Residues: CASSLLDRGGTEAFF.

With regard to this clone: Its ends do not fully match the called genes, so a read error is possible. The chain combines TRBV18 with TRBJ1-4; 7 nucleotides agree with TRBD1. Germline V CDR1 and CDR2: KGHSH, LQKENI. The CDR3 totals 13 residues. In nucleotides, the CDR3 is TGTGCCAACTCACCGGACAGGAATGAAAAACTGTTTTTT. The encoded protein is CANSPDRNEKLFF. Full variable domain (rest looked up from reference TRBV18 and TRBJ1-4): NAGVMQNPRHLVRRRGQEARLRCSPMKGHSHVYWYRQLPEEGLKFMVYLQKENIIDESGMPKERFSAEFPKEGPSILRIQQVVRGDSAAYFCANSPDRNEKLFFGSGTQLSVL.

This clone was detected only once. V usage is TRBV29-1 and J usage is TRBJ1-1, with TRBD1 identical over 8 bases. CDR1 and CDR2 (germline): SQVTM, ANQGSEA. V shed 3 bases and J 4 bases; nucleotides not matched to a gene: 7. The CDR3 consists of 14 residues. The CDR3 loop is CSVDPYRGATEAFF. In nucleotides, the CDR3 is TGCAGCGTTGACCCATACAGGGGGGCCACTGAAGCTTTCTTT.

This clone was seen once. The rearrangement links TRBV29-1 to TRBJ1-1; D is undetermined. V lost 4 bases and J 1 base, leaving 7 bases between the germline ends. The CDR3 is 12 residues long. CDR1 SQVTM and CDR2 ANQGSEA come from the germline V gene. CDR3 in amino acids: CSVGETNTEAFF. The CDR3 DNA follows: TGCAGCGTTGGGGAGACGAACACTGAAGCTTTCTTT.

This clone is a singleton in its sample. The rearrangement links TRBV7-2 to TRBJ1-6, with 7 positions matching TRBD1. J lost 4 bases, V lost 5 bases, and 11 bases had no gene match. This CDR3 region has 17 residues. The germline CDR1 and CDR2 sequences are SGHTA and FQGNSA. CDR3 sequence: CASSPAGRQGYNSPLHF. The CDR3 nucleotides read TGTGCCAGCAGCCCAGCCGGGAGACAGGGTTATAATTCACCCCTCCACTTT. Full variable domain (rest looked up from reference TRBV7-2 and TRBJ1-6): GAGVSQSPSNKVTEKGKDVELRCDPISGHTALYWYRQSLGQGLEFLIYFQGNSAPDKSGLPSDRFSAERTGGSVSTLTIQRTQQEDSAVYLCASSPAGRQGYNSPLHFGNGTRLTVT.